This TCR beta chain originates from a study of CD8 T cells in ankylosing spondylitis. Germline assignment: CDR1 LGHDT and CDR2 YNNKEL (reference sequence). This CDR3 comprises 16 residues. V was cut by 4 bases and J by 3 bases, with 15 bases left in between. General observations from the study: Significantly higher representation of disease-linked clones was reported for matched ankylosing spondylitis synovial fluid. The authors found the disease-linked clones to be CD8+ and relatively rare in peripheral blood. The study identified a TCR beta motif of seven or eight highly homologous variants that appeared characteristic of ankylosing spondylitis blood.

Concerning this clonotype: Its target is not known.

A single record per CDR3 protein comes from TCRdb applying MiXCR to the 5' RACE reads. The table has some 450,000 distinct CDR3 sequences, 17% seen once; the top ten hold approximately 1%. The sequence was obtained from a male donor with ankylosing spondylitis. This chain uses TRBV3-1 with TRBJ1-4; D unclear. The sample was blood, either unsorted or a sorted T cell fraction (not recorded which). In nucleotides, the CDR3 is TGTGCCAGCAGCCCCGTTTCGGTGTCGGCTAATGAAAAACTGTTTTTT. Amino acids: CASSPVSVSANEKLFF.